This T cell receptor (beta chain) was retrieved from a study of T cells in narcolepsy. Produced via immunoSEQ multiplex PCR; TCRdb's table is partial and in-frame only. The data contain tens of thousands of clones, around four fifths of them singletons. CDR1 is MNHNS, CDR2 SASEGT, per germline. Germline trimming cut 4 bases from V and 2 bases from J; bases unmatched to any gene: 3. CDR3 length equals 16 residues. The sequenced material came from CD45RA- memory CD4+ T cells from PBMCs. The TCR originated in a human donor with narcolepsy. The genes are TRBV6-1 and TRBJ2-3; TRBD2 matches at 13 bases. CDR3 sequence reads: CASSGGTSGATDTQYF. DNA for the CDR3: TGTGCCAGCAGTGGCGGGACTAGCGGGGCCACAGATACGCAGTATTTT.